These 2 T cell receptor beta chains share one sample of origin, sequenced in a study of post-analysis software for immune sequencing data. Study conclusions and caveats: Elevated frequency relative to controls characterized four to six TRBV segments in patients, TRBV5-6, TRBV5-1 and TRBV20-1 among them.

Their recognized antigens are unknown. Each TCR beta cDNA library carried unique molecular identifiers. TCRdb re-called the PCR reads through MiXCR, storing one row per CDR3 protein. This table holds 750,000 to 900,000 distinct CDR3 sequences, around 46% found once. Source material: blood. The receptors originated from a girl aged 5-17 years with multiple sclerosis.

This rearrangement joins TRBV7-9 to TRBJ2-7, with a tentative D call TRBD2 (6 bases). The CDR3 contains 14 residues. Trimming left V 4 bases short and J 5 bases short, with 15 bases between. The V gene's germline CDR1 is SEHNR and CDR2 FQNEAQ (reference sequence). CDR3 sequence (DNA): TGTGCCAGCAGCTCAATTGGCGGGGTAAACGAGCAGTACTTC. This sequence encodes CASSSIGGVNEQYF. The variable domain in full, completed from reference TRBV7-9 and TRBJ2-7, reads DTGVSQNPRHKITKRGQNVTFRCDPISEHNRLYWYRQTLGQGPEFLTYFQNEAQLEKSRLLSDRFSAERPKGSFSTLEIQRTEQGDSAMYLCASSSIGGVNEQYFGPGTRLTVT.

The chain couples TRBV15 to TRBJ1-1, with D hard to call. Trimming removed 0 bases at V and 0 bases at J, with 14 bases between. This CDR3 is 17 amino acids long. Germline CDR1 LNHNV, CDR2 YYDKDF (reference sequence). The DNA of the CDR3 is TGTGCCACCAGCAGAGATCTCCTGGGCAGGTTGAACACTGAAGCTTTCTTT. It encodes CATSRDLLGRLNTEAFF.